This entry is about one T cell receptor (beta chain). Its specificity is not known. This sample is drawn from a study of early T cells in non-severe SARS-CoV-2 infection. Across the whole study: Chains from this unsorted whole-blood bulk RNA could not be paired. Study conclusions and caveats: VDJdb-based annotation leaned toward anti-spike CD8 responses and missed private and CD4 specificities.

V was pared by 4 bases and J by 6 bases, with 15 bases between. CDR3 size: 15 residues. Germline V gene lookup returns CDR1 KGHDR and CDR2 SFDVKD. Separate cDNA molecules each had unique molecular identifiers attached to them. TCRdb passed the 5' RACE reads through MiXCR, listing each CDR3 protein once. The sample has 55,000 to 80,000 distinct CDR3 sequences, about 12% seen once. Input material: whole blood. The origin of this receptor is an adult who was a healthcare worker with PCR-confirmed SARS-CoV-2 infection or an uninfected control (not recorded which). The chain combines TRBV24-1 with TRBJ2-1; TRBD1 is a possible D gene (6 bases). The CDR3, as DNA: TGTGCCACCAGTGACCCGGGACAAGACTTCAATGAGCAGTTCTTC. Encoded protein: CATSDPGQDFNEQFF.